Sequencing of this TCR beta chain was carried out in a study of blood T cell repertoires in COVID-19. At the level of the study: Both acute and convalescent COVID-19 samples were obtained from the United States, Italy and Spain.

Unmatched junction bases numbered 9, after V lost 7 bases and J lost 8 bases. The CDR3 is 13 residues long. Germline loops: CDR1 WNHNN, CDR2 SYGVQD (reference sequence). Method: immunoSEQ multiplex PCR; TCRdb's copy keeps in-frame clones and lacks some. The sample shows under 350,000 clones, roughly nine tenths of them seen only once. This sequence originates from an older woman who had recovered from COVID-19. Material: PBMCs or T cells enriched from blood (not recorded which). The rearrangement uses TRBV10-1 and TRBJ1-2, with 8 bases aligning to TRBD1. DNA of the CDR3: TGCGCCAGCACCAGGACAGGGATTTTCGGCTACACCTTC. Its translation is CASTRTGIFGYTF.